This T cell receptor beta chain derives from a study of cytomegalovirus exposure and HLA in healthy donors. V lost 5 bases and J lost 5, with 15 bases in between. This CDR3 is built from 14 residues. Germline-derived CDR1 and CDR2 are KGHSH and LQKENI. General study results and limits: High specificity and sensitivity for cytomegalovirus status were reported for the classifier.

The table came from immunoSEQ multiplex PCR; TCRdb's copy has only in-frame clones and leaves some out. Of some 64,000 clones detected, 95% to 98% appear once; the ten largest clones hold roughly 1.5%. About this clone: Its matching antigen is unknown.

The source of this sequence is a woman aged 18 to 35 in good health and CMV-seropositive. Sequenced sample: PBMCs. The V call is TRBV18, the J call TRBJ1-1; D remains ambiguous. In DNA form, the CDR3 reads TGTGCCAGCTCATCTAAGGCCAGGTGGACTGAAGCTTTCTTT. Translation: CASSSKARWTEAFF.